The clone carrying this T cell receptor (beta chain) has more than one count but fewer than ten. The antigen is not known. This library used 300 to 500 ng RNA and molecular barcoded adaptors spanning alpha/delta and beta/gamma chains. TCRdb redid the calling of the reads with MiXCR, one entry per CDR3 protein. The table includes 30,000 to 50,000 distinct CDR3 sequences, about 11% detected once. The data are from a study of read filtering for tumor transcriptome and immune sequencing. Whole-study results and caveats: Even smaller IR-seq throughput identified most shared clonotypes.

Germline CDR1 and CDR2: SGHRS and YFSETQ. The CDR3 consists of 9 residues. With 8 bases removed from V and 2 bases from J, the gap between germline ends came to 2 bases. The specimen sequenced was a population of CD138-negative cells sorted from bone marrow. The receptor comes from a donor aged 40 or over with multiple myeloma. The chain uses TRBV5-1 and TRBJ2-7; no firm D call. CDR3 protein: CASTYEQYF. As DNA, the CDR3 is TGCGCCAGTACCTACGAGCAGTACTTC.